The T cell receptor beta chain described here comes from a study of blood T cell repertoires in COVID-19. As for the study in general: PBMCs, B-cell-depleted T cells, or T cells provided the cDNA or gDNA that made up the material.

Sequencing used immunoSEQ multiplex PCR; TCRdb keeps in-frame clones, though not all of them. The sample lists roughly 180,000 clones, roughly four fifths occurring once. A Seattle source enrolled patients during active infection and followed them longitudinally. This CDR3 is built from 13 residues. Germline V lookup: CDR1 LNHDA, CDR2 SQIVND (reference sequence). V was clipped by 7 bases and J by 1 base, with 10 bases between them. The TCR originated in a middle-aged woman with COVID-19, enrolled during active disease. The specimen sequenced was peripheral blood. The V and J genes are TRBV19 and TRBJ1-1; D ambiguous. Here the CDR3 DNA reads TGTGCCAGTAAGTACAACAAGAACACTGAAGCTTTCTTT. Translation gives CASKYNKNTEAFF.